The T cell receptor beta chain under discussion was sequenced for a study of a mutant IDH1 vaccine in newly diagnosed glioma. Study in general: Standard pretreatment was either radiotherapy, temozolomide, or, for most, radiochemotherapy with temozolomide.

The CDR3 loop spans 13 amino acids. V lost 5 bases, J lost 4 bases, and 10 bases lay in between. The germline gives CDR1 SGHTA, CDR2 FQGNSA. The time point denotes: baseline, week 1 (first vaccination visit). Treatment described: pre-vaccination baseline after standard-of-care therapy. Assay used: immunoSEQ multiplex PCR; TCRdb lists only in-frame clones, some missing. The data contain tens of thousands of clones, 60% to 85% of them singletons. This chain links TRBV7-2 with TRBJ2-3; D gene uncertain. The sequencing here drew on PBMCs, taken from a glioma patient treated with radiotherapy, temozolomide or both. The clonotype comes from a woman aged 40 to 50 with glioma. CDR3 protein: CASSQTYSDTQYF. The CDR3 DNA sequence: TGTGCCAGCAGCCAAACTTACTCAGATACGCAGTATTTT.